The source of this TCR beta chain is a study of Graves' ophthalmopathy and Graves' hyperthyroidism. Concerning this clonotype itself: Antigen specificity is unknown.

A duration under 3 months, NOSPECS ≥4, CAS ≥3 and moderate-to-severe activity characterized the donors with ophthalmopathy. Excluded were patients with other autoimmune diseases, uncontrolled infections, pregnancy or lactation. RNA served as the template for amplifying TCR beta CDR3 regions. RT-PCR was first run with HTBI primers, then multiplex PCR in a second round. One entry per CDR3 protein, called by TCRdb with MiXCR from the multiplex PCR reads. The repertoire holds approximately 480,000 distinct CDR3 sequences, with 14% as singletons. Overall study results and limits: With a specificity of around 77% and a sensitivity of just under 71%, the model predicted ophthalmopathy progression. Blood repertoires reportedly contained most expanded thyroid clonotypes above 0.001 frequency.

This receptor was identified in a woman aged 25 to 39 with Graves' ophthalmopathy. The source material was blood.

The CDR3 loop is CASSPSRAKNIQYF. The CDR3 DNA follows: TGTGCCAGCAGTCCTAGTCGCGCCAAAAACATTCAGTACTTC. The chain recombines TRBV6-1 with TRBJ2-4; no clear D. CDR3 length: 14 amino acids. V was cut by 5 bases and J by 1 base, with 9 bases left in between. Germline CDR1 is MNHNS and CDR2 is SASEGT.